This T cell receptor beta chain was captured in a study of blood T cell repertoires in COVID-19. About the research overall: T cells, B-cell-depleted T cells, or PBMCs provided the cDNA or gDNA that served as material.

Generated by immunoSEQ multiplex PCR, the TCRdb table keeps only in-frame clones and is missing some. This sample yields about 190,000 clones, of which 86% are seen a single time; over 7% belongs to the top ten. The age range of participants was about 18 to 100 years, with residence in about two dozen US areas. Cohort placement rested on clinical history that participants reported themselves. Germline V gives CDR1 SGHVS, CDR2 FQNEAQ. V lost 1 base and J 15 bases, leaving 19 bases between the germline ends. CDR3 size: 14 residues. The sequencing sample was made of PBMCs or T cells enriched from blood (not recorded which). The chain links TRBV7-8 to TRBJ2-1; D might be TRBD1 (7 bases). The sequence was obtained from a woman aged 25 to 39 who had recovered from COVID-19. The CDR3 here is CASSLGGLSGGLFF. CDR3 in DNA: TGTGCCAGCAGCTTAGGCGGTTTGTCAGGGGGACTGTTCTTC. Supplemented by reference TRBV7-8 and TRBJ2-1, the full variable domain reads GAGVSQSPRYKVAKRGQDVALRCDPISGHVSLFWYQQALGQGPEFLTYFQNEAQLDKSGLPSDRFFAERPEGSVSTLKIQRTQQEDSAVYLCASSLGGLSGGLFFGPGTRLTVL.